Below are 19 T cell receptor beta chains sequenced from a single sample in a study of regulatory T cells in long-lasting Graves disease. As to time point: persistent/refractory GD, antithyroid drugs over 5 years with positive TRAb. RNA extracted from PBMCs served as the sequencing template. Arm-PCR of CDR3 regions and iRepertoire HTBI primers were the basis on which TCR beta libraries were built. TCRdb re-called the multiplex PCR reads with MiXCR, one entry per CDR3 protein. Among hundreds of thousands of distinct CDR3 sequences listed, 15% to 20% were seen once. This specimen was peripheral blood mononuclear cells (PBMCs), taken when the disease was refractory, from a patient treated with antithyroid drugs. The receptors here all came from a female donor with Graves disease.

Comment on this clonotype: Given a much more abundant clone one base away, this may be a read error. The J gene is TRBJ2-7, the V gene TRBV12-3 or TRBV12-4, with a weak D call TRBD1 (6 bases). Trimming shortened V by 6 bases and J by 2 bases, and 17 bases separated the two germline ends. This CDR3 comprises 15 residues. The CDR3 bases are TGTGCCAGCAGCCTGGGGGCAAGGGCTGCCTACGAGCAGTACTTC. Its protein is CASSLGARAAYEQYF.

A few counts support this clonotype. This chain joins TRBV28 and TRBJ2-1, with 10 nucleotides matching TRBD2. This CDR3 is built from 16 residues. Unmatched junction bases numbered 6, after V lost 4 bases and J lost 3 bases. Germline V lookup: CDR1 MDHEN, CDR2 SYDVKM. The CDR3 loop is CASSSRSGRSYNEQFF. The CDR3, as DNA: TGTGCCAGCAGTTCCCGTAGCGGGAGGAGCTACAATGAGCAGTTCTTC.

J is TRBJ2-2 and V is TRBV10-3; the match to TRBD1 covers 7 bases. V dropped 8 bases and J dropped 0; count of bases not matched to a gene: 6. This CDR3 contains 15 residues. Germline V gene sequence: CDR1 ENHRY, CDR2 SYGVKD. CDR3 protein: CAIRQGVSNTGELFF. The CDR3 nucleotides are TGTGCCATCCGACAGGGAGTTTCGAACACCGGGGAGCTGTTTTTT.

This chain joins TRBV30 and TRBJ1-1, with D unclear. This CDR3 spans 15 amino acids. V was cut by 0 bases and J by 0 bases, with 11 bases left in between. Germline CDR1 is GTSNPN and CDR2 is SVGIG (reference sequence). DNA for the CDR3: TGTGCCTGGAGTGTACAGACTCGGTTGAACACTGAAGCTTTCTTT. Its translation is CAWSVQTRLNTEAFF.

The chain has TRBV4-1 and TRBJ2-7, with 12 bases fitting TRBD2. CDR1 and CDR2 from the germline V gene are MGHRA and YSYEKL. This CDR3 is 17 amino acids long. Losses at the gene ends were 1 base for V and 4 bases for J; bases not matched to a gene: 8. The CDR3 region is CASSQVPLAGGRYEQYF. CDR3 nucleotides: TGCGCCAGCAGCCAAGTTCCACTAGCGGGAGGTCGGTACGAGCAGTACTTC.

This clonotype was recorded many times. The chain combines TRBV19 with TRBJ1-5, with 8 bases fitting TRBD1. With 5 bases clipped from V and 1 base from J, the junction kept 7 bases outside the gene matches. Germline values: CDR1 LNHDA, CDR2 SQIVND (reference sequence). The CDR3 has 16 amino acids. The CDR3 DNA follows: TGTGCCAGTAGTGTGACGACAGGGGAGAGCAATCAGCCCCAGCATTTT. Its translation: CASSVTTGESNQPQHF. The complete variable domain, with remaining parts taken from reference TRBV19 and TRBJ1-5, reads DGGITQSPKYLFRKEGQNVTLSCEQNLNHDAMYWYRQDPGQGLRLIYYSQIVNDFQKGDIAEGYSVSREKKESFPLTVTSAQKNPTAFYLCASSVTTGESNQPQHFGDGTRLSIL.

This clonotype was detected ten times or more. The chain employs TRBV3-1 and TRBJ1-2; 9 bases are shared with TRBD1. Trimming at V came to 5 bases and at J to 8 bases, leaving 9 bases not matched to a gene. This CDR3 is built from 14 residues. Germline CDR1 reads LGHDT; CDR2 reads YNNKEL (reference sequence). The chain's CDR3 is CASSGSDRGGGYTF. The CDR3 nucleotides read TGTGCCAGCAGCGGATCGGACAGGGGAGGAGGCTACACCTTC.

The chain links TRBV3-1 to TRBJ1-6; TRBD1 might be the D (6 bases). Trimming left V 2 bases short and J 3 bases short, with 8 bases between. CDR1 and CDR2 (germline): LGHDT, YNNKEL (reference sequence). The CDR3 sequence is 15 residues long. The CDR3 DNA reads as TGTGCCAGCAGCCAACAGGGGATCTATAATTCACCCCTCCACTTT. Its protein is CASSQQGIYNSPLHF. Complete variable domain (other parts from reference TRBV3-1 and TRBJ1-6): DTAVSQTPKYLVTQMGNDKSIKCEQNLGHDTMYWYKQDSKKFLKIMFSYNNKELIINETVPNRFSPKSPDKAHLNLHINSLELGDSAVYFCASSQQGIYNSPLHFGNGTRLTVT.

The chain couples TRBV19 to TRBJ1-6; D gene uncertain. CDR3 length: 17 amino acids. The V gene lost 7 bases and the J gene lost 8 bases, with 24 bases spanning the gap. Germline CDR1 is LNHDA and CDR2 is SQIVND (reference sequence). CDR3 residues: CASTLALRTKGDSPLHF. CDR3 sequence (DNA): TGTGCCAGTACGTTAGCTCTTCGGACCAAAGGAGATTCACCCCTCCACTTT.

This clonotype was detected ten times or more. The chain has TRBV2 and TRBJ2-5; D is undetermined. Germline loops: CDR1 SNHLY, CDR2 FYNNEI. V dropped 7 bases and J dropped 4 bases, with 16 bases sitting between them. The CDR3 loop spans 14 amino acids. The DNA of the CDR3 is TGTGCCAGCACCGTCGTTCGAACTCGAGAGACCCAGTACTTC. Its protein is CASTVVRTRETQYF. Combining the CDR3 with reference TRBV2 and TRBJ2-5 gives the whole variable domain EPEVTQTPSHQVTQMGQEVILRCVPISNHLYFYWYRQILGQKVEFLVSFYNNEISEKSEIFDDQFSVERPDGSNFTLKIRSTKLEDSAMYFCASTVVRTRETQYFGPGTRLLVL.

This clonotype was seen at least ten times. This chain joins TRBV11-1 and TRBJ1-5, with a tentative D call TRBD1 (5 bases). Germline V gene lookup returns CDR1 SGHAT and CDR2 FQDESV (reference sequence). V lost 3 bases and J lost 7, with 10 bases in between. The CDR3 has 13 amino acids. This chain's CDR3 is CASSLGDGQPQHF. CDR3 nucleotides: TGTGCCAGCAGCTTGGGGGATGGACAGCCCCAGCATTTT.

The V call is TRBV7-2, the J call TRBJ2-7, with 7 bases aligning to TRBD1. CDR3 length equals 14 residues. CDR1 and CDR2 from the germline V gene are SGHTA and FQGNSA. The trim removed 5 bases at V and 9 bases at J, leaving 13 bases unmatched. Here the CDR3 reads CASSSQSRGQTQYF. CDR3 DNA: TGTGCCAGCAGCAGCCAATCGAGGGGGCAGACGCAGTACTTC.

The chain carries TRBV28 and TRBJ2-7, with 9 bases aligning to TRBD1. Germline CDR1 MDHEN, CDR2 SYDVKM. This CDR3 has 14 amino acids. V shed 7 bases and J 2 bases; nucleotides not matched to a gene: 6. As DNA, the CDR3 is TGTGCCAGCAACCGGGACAGGGCTCCCTACGAGCAGTACTTC. It encodes CASNRDRAPYEQYF.

This clonotype has a count of ten or more. The chain employs TRBV6-5 and TRBJ1-2; 7 bases are shared with TRBD1. V trimming: 4 bases; J trimming: 8 bases; junction bases outside the gene matches: 13. Germline values: CDR1 MNHEY, CDR2 SVGAGI. The CDR3 covers 15 residues. The CDR3 loop is CASSWTGQSGRGYTF. CDR3 DNA sequence: TGTGCCAGCAGTTGGACGGGACAGTCCGGGAGAGGCTACACCTTC.

This clonotype was seen repeatedly, ten times or more. The rearrangement links TRBV12-3 or TRBV12-4 to TRBJ1-2; the match to TRBD1 covers 9 bases. Unmatched junction bases numbered 5, after V lost 1 base and J lost 5 bases. CDR3 length: 15 residues. The CDR3 coding sequence is TGTGCCAGCAGTTTAGTTGGGACAGGGTTGTATGGCTACACCTTC. The encoded protein is CASSLVGTGLYGYTF.

The chain combines TRBV7-9 with TRBJ1-4; D is undetermined. Germline V lookup: CDR1 SEHNR, CDR2 FQNEAQ (reference sequence). CDR3 size: 15 residues. Trimming pared 4 bases from V and 0 bases from J, leaving 9 bases between. The CDR3 spells CASSWQEATNEKLFF. The CDR3 coding sequence is TGTGCCAGCAGCTGGCAGGAAGCAACTAATGAAAAACTGTTTTTT.

This sequence joins TRBV20-1 and TRBJ1-1; the D gene is possibly TRBD1 (5 bases). Germline CDR1 DFQATT, CDR2 SNEGSKA (reference sequence). Trimming pared 0 bases from V and 5 bases from J, leaving 13 bases between. CDR3 length: 14 amino acids. The DNA for the CDR3 is TGCAGTGCTAGAGATTTCGGGGGAGGGACTGAAGCTTTCTTT. Its protein is CSARDFGGGTEAFF.

This clonotype was detected a few times. J is TRBJ1-1 and V is TRBV5-8; D gene unclear. Between the trimmed V and J ends, which lost 0 bases and 4 bases, there was a span of 10 bases. This CDR3 spans 14 amino acids. CDR1 and CDR2 from the germline V gene are SGHTS and YDEGEE. The CDR3 DNA follows: TGTGCCAGCAGCTTGGGACTGTTGGGCACTGAAGCTTTCTTT. The encoded protein is CASSLGLLGTEAFF.

The genes are TRBV6-1 and TRBJ1-5; weak D call: TRBD1 (5 bases). The CDR3 has 16 amino acids. V gave up 4 bases and J gave up 3 bases, with 16 bases separating them. CDR1 is MNHNS, CDR2 SASEGT, per germline. CDR3 DNA: TGTGCCAGCAGTGCAGTGAGGACAACTTACAATCAGCCCCAGCATTTT. It is translated as CASSAVRTTYNQPQHF.